This TCR beta chain was found in a study of blood T cells in healthy people across ages. This clonotype was counted between two and nine times. Together with a sample-barcoded 5' primer, a J-beta primer mix was included in a second PCR lasting roughly 6 to 12 cycles. One entry per CDR3 protein results from TCRdb running MiXCR on the 5' RACE reads. The sample has about 1.1 million distinct CDR3 sequences, roughly two fifths seen once. The CDR3 loop spans 14 amino acids. Trimming stripped 3 bases from V and 7 bases from J, with 19 bases between. The V gene's germline CDR1 is DFQATT and CDR2 SNEGSKA (reference sequence).

The rearrangement joins TRBV20-1 to TRBJ2-7, with D possibly called TRBD1 or TRBD2 (5 bases each). Sequencing input: blood. The receptor's source is a man aged 18 to 29 in good health. As DNA, the CDR3 is TGCAGTGCTAGTCCGGCCGGGGCTTACAATGAGCAGTACTTC. Translation gives CSASPAGAYNEQYF.